The following is a T cell receptor beta chain sequence with its context. What it binds is not known. Germline V gene data show CDR1 as SGHVS and CDR2 as FQNEAQ. V was shortened by 5 bases and J by 1 base, with 12 bases between the two germline ends. The CDR3 contains 16 residues. The sample belongs to a study of shared clonotypes between healthy human individuals. Across the study: The composition of the donors was a couple of women and a few men aged 18 to 49.

General study points: Clonotypes which were not shared had lower generation probabilities than clonotypes that all four donors shared. Naive subsets tended to show greater estimated richness than memory subsets. The expectation was that sequencing depth would affect clonotype sharing among donors.

The data were produced by immunoSEQ multiplex PCR, yet TCRdb's version contains in-frame clones alone and is incomplete. The sample has approximately 2,000,000 clones; roughly 92% are singletons. This sequence was found in a man between 18 and 35 years old in good health. Some clones in this sample may be carry-over from other donors' samples. The V gene is TRBV7-8, the J gene TRBJ2-6, with D unclear. The material sequenced was naive CD4+ T cells from PBMCs. Indicated subset: CD45RA+ positively selected. CDR3 sequence (DNA): TGTGCCAGCAGCCAATCCGTGAGTTCTGGGGCCAACGTCCTGACTTTC. Its protein is CASSQSVSSGANVLTF.